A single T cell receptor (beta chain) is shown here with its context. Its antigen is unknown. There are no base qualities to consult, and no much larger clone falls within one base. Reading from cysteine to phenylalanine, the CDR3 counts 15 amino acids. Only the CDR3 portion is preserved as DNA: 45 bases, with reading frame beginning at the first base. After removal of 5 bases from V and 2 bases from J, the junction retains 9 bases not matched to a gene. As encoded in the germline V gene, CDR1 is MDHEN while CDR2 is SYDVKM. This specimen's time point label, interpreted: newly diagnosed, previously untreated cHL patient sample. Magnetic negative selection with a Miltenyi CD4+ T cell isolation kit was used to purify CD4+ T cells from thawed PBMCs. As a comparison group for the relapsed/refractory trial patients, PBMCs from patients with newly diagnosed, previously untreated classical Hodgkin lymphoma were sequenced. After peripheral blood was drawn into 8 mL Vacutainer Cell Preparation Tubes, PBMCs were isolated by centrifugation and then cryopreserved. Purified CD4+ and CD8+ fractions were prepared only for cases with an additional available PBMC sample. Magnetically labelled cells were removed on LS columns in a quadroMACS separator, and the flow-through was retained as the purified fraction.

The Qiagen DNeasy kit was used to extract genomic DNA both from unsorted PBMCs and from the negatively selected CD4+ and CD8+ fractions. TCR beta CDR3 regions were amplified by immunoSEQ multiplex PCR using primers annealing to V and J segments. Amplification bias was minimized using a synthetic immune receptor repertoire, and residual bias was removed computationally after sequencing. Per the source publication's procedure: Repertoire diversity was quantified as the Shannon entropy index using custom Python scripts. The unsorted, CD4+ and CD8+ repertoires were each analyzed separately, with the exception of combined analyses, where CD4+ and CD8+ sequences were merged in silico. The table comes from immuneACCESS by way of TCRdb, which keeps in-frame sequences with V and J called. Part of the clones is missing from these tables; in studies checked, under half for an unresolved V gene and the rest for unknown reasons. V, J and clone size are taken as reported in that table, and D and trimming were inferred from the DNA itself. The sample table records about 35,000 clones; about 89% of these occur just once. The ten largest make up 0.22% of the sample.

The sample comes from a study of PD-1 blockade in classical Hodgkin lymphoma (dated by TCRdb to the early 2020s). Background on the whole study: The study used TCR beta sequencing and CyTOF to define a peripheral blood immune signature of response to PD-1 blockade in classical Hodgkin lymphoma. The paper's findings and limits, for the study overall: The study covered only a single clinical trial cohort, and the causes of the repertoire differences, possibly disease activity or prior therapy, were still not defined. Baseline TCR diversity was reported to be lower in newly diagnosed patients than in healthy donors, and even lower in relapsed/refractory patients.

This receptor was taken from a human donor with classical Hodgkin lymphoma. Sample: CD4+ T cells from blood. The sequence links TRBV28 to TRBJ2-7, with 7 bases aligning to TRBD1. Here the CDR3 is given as CASSVTGTAAYEQYF. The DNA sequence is TGTGCCAGCAGTGTAACCGGGACAGCGGCCTACGAGCAGTACTTC.